This TCR beta chain was captured in a study of CXCR3-negative and CXCR3-positive naive CD8 T cells. Study outcomes and limitations: The study found more hydrophobic TRB CDR3s in CXCR3-positive naive cells than in CXCR3-negative naive cells.

Researchers prepared the TRB cDNA libraries using 5' RACE with UMI labels. No DNA is given; TCRdb re-called the 5' RACE reads and lists each CDR3 protein once. The table lists under 110,000 distinct CDR3 sequences. About this clonotype: What it recognizes is unknown.

Cells that were CD45RO-CCR7+CD27+CD95- constituted naive CD8+ T cells. The CDR3 spans 15 residues. Germline V gene data show CDR1 as LNHNV and CDR2 as YYDKDF (reference sequence). The sequence was obtained from a human donor in good health. Some clones in this sample may be carry-over from other donors' samples. Sequencing used naive CXCR3+ CD8+ T cells from blood. Subset in this sample: CD45RO-CCR7+CD27+CD95- naive CD8+ T cells expressing CXCR3 (TNR3+). V usage is TRBV15 and J usage is TRBJ2-7; TCRdb calls TRBD2, which cannot be checked without DNA. The chain's CDR3 is CATSRVEGSSYEQYF.